The 11 T cell receptor beta chains listed next were all sequenced from one sample in a study of Ad26.COV2.S vaccination and SARS-CoV-2 variants. Treatment described: 15 to 20 received Ad26.COV2.S at low or high dose, single or two shots; 5 received placebo; per-sample allocation not given. Specimens were obtained on day 63 following the first vaccine or placebo injection. The protocol was immunoSEQ multiplex PCR, while the TCRdb copy is restricted to in-frame clones and leaves out a portion. The table lists some 390,000 clones, approximately 86% of them singletons. The input for sequencing was peripheral blood, taken in a trial of Ad26.COV2.S vaccine versus placebo. The source is a person aged 18-60 years who received the Ad26.COV2.S COVID-19 vaccine or a placebo.

This sequence joins TRBV5-1 and TRBJ1-1; tentatively, D is TRBD1 (5 bases). V lost 2 bases and J 2 bases, leaving 10 bases between the germline ends. The germline gives CDR1 SGHRS, CDR2 YFSETQ. CDR3 length: 14 residues. Here the CDR3 DNA reads TGCGCCAGCAGCTTTGGCAGGGATAACACTGAAGCTTTCTTT. It codes for CASSFGRDNTEAFF.

This chain uses TRBV4-1 with TRBJ2-3, with D possibly TRBD2 on 6 matching bases. CDR3 size: 17 residues. Looked up from germline, CDR1 is MGHRA and CDR2 is YSYEKL. Trimming took 1 base from V and 1 from J, leaving 15 bases between them. In DNA, the CDR3 is TGCGCCAGCAGCCAAGTGGGGAGGCAACGGGGCACAGATACGCAGTATTTT. Translated: CASSQVGRQRGTDTQYF.

The chain couples TRBV4-1 to TRBJ2-2; a possible D gene is TRBD1 (5 bases). The germline V gene has CDR1 MGHRA and CDR2 YSYEKL. Trimming left V 1 base short and J 3 bases short, with 6 bases between. The CDR3 consists of 14 residues. CDR3 protein: CASSQAQDTGELFF. CDR3 coding DNA: TGCGCCAGCAGCCAAGCACAGGACACCGGGGAGCTGTTTTTT.

The chain joins TRBV18 to TRBJ1-3, with D maybe TRBD1 (5 bases). CDR1 KGHSH and CDR2 LQKENI come from the germline V gene. There are 18 residues in the CDR3. V was cut by 3 bases and J by 0 bases, with 18 bases left in between. The CDR3 protein is CASSPRDSGRNSGNTIYF. The CDR3, as DNA: TGTGCCAGCTCACCCCGGGACTCGGGGCGAAACTCTGGAAACACCATATATTTT.

The V gene is TRBV15, the J gene TRBJ2-1, with D possibly called TRBD1 or TRBD2 (5 bases each). The germline CDR1 and CDR2 sequences are LNHNV and YYDKDF (reference sequence). The V end lost 5 bases, the J end lost 0 bases, and 17 bases lay between the germline ends. The CDR3 totals 17 residues. The CDR3 nucleotides read TGTGCCACCAGCGGACCGGGACGGATTAGCTCCTACAATGAGCAGTTCTTC. Encoded protein: CATSGPGRISSYNEQFF.

The chain links TRBV13 to TRBJ2-4; D gene ambiguous. The CDR3 has 14 amino acids. Trimming shortened V by 5 bases and J by 0 bases, and 8 bases separated the two germline ends. CDR1 is PRHDT and CDR2 is FYEKMQ in the germline V gene (reference sequence). The CDR3 loop is CASSMGLAKNIQYF. The DNA for the CDR3 is TGTGCCAGCAGCATGGGGTTAGCCAAAAACATTCAGTACTTC.

Here the CDR3 DNA reads TGTGCCAGCAGCTTAGGATACGAGCAGTTCTTC. Protein: CASSLGYEQFF. The chain combines TRBV11-2 with TRBJ2-1; no clear D gene. Trimming removed 1 base from V and 10 bases from J, with 5 bases in between. The CDR3 sequence is 11 residues long. Germline V gene data show CDR1 as SGHAT and CDR2 as FQNNGV. Based on the CDR3 plus reference TRBV11-2 and TRBJ2-1, the full variable domain is EAGVAQSPRYKIIEKRQSVAFWCNPISGHATLYWYQQILGQGPKLLIQFQNNGVVDDSQLPKDRFSAERLKGVDSTLKIQPAKLEDSAVYLCASSLGYEQFFGPGTRLTVL.

V is TRBV29-1 and J is TRBJ2-1; D is unresolved. Germline CDR1 and CDR2: SQVTM and ANQGSEA. The length of the CDR3 is 12 residues. Trimming removed 7 bases from V and 0 bases from J, with 7 bases in between. CDR3 in DNA: TGCAGCGGTAGAAGCTCCTACAATGAGCAGTTCTTC. Amino acids: CSGRSSYNEQFF.

The chain couples TRBV3-1 (or the pseudogene TRBV3-2) to TRBJ1-1; D uncertain. CDR1 and CDR2 from the germline V gene are LGHDT and YNNKEL (reference sequence). The V and J ends lost 1 base and 7 bases respectively, with 7 bases between them. This CDR3 region has 12 residues. This chain's CDR3 is CASSQVRHEAFF. In DNA form, the CDR3 reads TGTGCCAGCAGCCAAGTTCGGCATGAAGCTTTCTTT.

The table lists this clone with a count of one. V is TRBV27 and J is TRBJ1-1; TRBD1 might be the D (5 bases). Germline V CDR1 and CDR2: MNHEY, SMNVEV (reference sequence). The ends were cut back, 11 bases at V and 1 base at J, with 11 bases in the middle. The CDR3 has 12 residues. The CDR3 here is CAVWGRNTEAFF. The CDR3 DNA follows: TGTGCCGTCTGGGGCAGGAACACTGAAGCTTTCTTT.

This clone appeared a single time. The rearrangement links TRBV6-6 to TRBJ1-1; no reliable D call. Per germline, CDR1 MNHNY and CDR2 SVGAGI (reference sequence). V lost 10 bases, J lost 0 bases, and 12 bases lay in between. The CDR3 sequence is 13 residues long. CDR3: CATDEPLNTEAFF. DNA of the CDR3: TGTGCCACCGATGAGCCCTTGAACACTGAAGCTTTCTTT.